The 20 T cell receptor beta chains below were found in one sample sequenced in a study of cytotoxic CD8 clonotypes in ibrutinib-treated CLL. Data came from immunoSEQ multiplex PCR; TCRdb stores just in-frame clones and leaves some out. The table includes hundreds of thousands of clones, 80% detected once. The sequencing here drew on PBMCs, taken before ibrutinib treatment. The receptors shown here come from a human donor with chronic lymphocytic leukemia.

The chain recombines TRBV6-5 with TRBJ1-2, with 7 bases lining up with TRBD1. The CDR3 contains 12 residues. Trimming removed 2 bases from V and 6 bases from J; junction bases left unmatched: 0. Germline V gene data show CDR1 as MNHEY and CDR2 as SVGAGI. Written as DNA, the CDR3 is TGTGCCAGCAGTTACGGACAGGATGGCTACACCTTC. Residues: CASSYGQDGYTF.

This clone was seen a handful of times. The chain links TRBV29-1 to TRBJ1-4; no firm D call. Trimming stripped 5 bases from V and 7 bases from J, with 14 bases between. Germline V gives CDR1 SQVTM, CDR2 ANQGSEA. The CDR3 has 13 amino acids. The CDR3 reads CSVSVGLVEKLFF. In DNA, the CDR3 is TGCAGCGTTTCGGTAGGGTTAGTTGAAAAACTGTTTTTT.

This rearrangement joins TRBV28 to TRBJ1-1; D is possibly TRBD1 (6 bases). Germline V gene lookup returns CDR1 MDHEN and CDR2 SYDVKM. CDR3 size: 16 residues. Trimming pared 7 bases from V and 6 bases from J, leaving 24 bases between. DNA for the CDR3: TGTGCCAGCATTCCTGCGGGGGCGCGGGTGCTCTCTGAAGCTTTCTTT. It yields the protein CASIPAGARVLSEAFF.

V is TRBV5-1 and J is TRBJ2-7; D might be TRBD2 (6 bases). Trimming shortened V by 1 base and J by 4 bases, and 15 bases separated the two germline ends. CDR1 SGHRS and CDR2 YFSETQ come from the germline V gene. The CDR3 extends over 15 amino acids. In nucleotides, the CDR3 is TGCGCCAGCAGCTTGCGACCCGGGACTTCATACGAGCAGTACTTC. This translates into CASSLRPGTSYEQYF.

The J gene is TRBJ2-2, the V gene TRBV19, with 7 positions matching TRBD2. Per germline, CDR1 LNHDA and CDR2 SQIVND (reference sequence). The CDR3 extends over 14 amino acids. CDR3 coding DNA: TGTGATAATGGGCTAGCGGTCTGCACCGGGGAGCTGTTTTTT. It yields the protein CDNGLAVCTGELFF.

The CDR3 DNA is TGTGCCAGCAGCGCCCAGACAGGGATCACAGATACGCAGTATTTT. It translates to CASSAQTGITDTQYF. The J gene is TRBJ2-3, the V gene TRBV5-4, with 7 bases fitting TRBD1. The CDR3 is 15 residues long. V lost 4 bases to trimming and J lost 2 bases; unmatched junction nucleotides: 7. Germline CDR1 SGHNT, CDR2 YYREEE (reference sequence).

This rearrangement joins TRBV6-5 to TRBJ1-5; D is unresolved. The V end was cut by 6 bases, the J end by 1 base, with 10 bases between. This CDR3 comprises 14 residues. The germline gives CDR1 MNHEY, CDR2 SVGAGI. This CDR3 reads CASRKGGSNQPQHF. CDR3 coding DNA: TGTGCCAGCAGAAAGGGTGGAAGCAATCAGCCCCAGCATTTT.

This sequence joins TRBV9 and TRBJ1-1; TRBD1 is a possible D gene (5 bases). CDR3 length: 15 residues. Trimming cost V 0 bases and J 7 bases, with 16 bases left between them. Germline V gives CDR1 SGDLS, CDR2 YYNGEE. For the CDR3, the DNA is TGTGCCAGCAGCGTAGCCGCAACACCGGGGGTTGAAGCTTTCTTT. It translates to CASSVAATPGVEAFF.

This clone was seen once. This rearrangement joins TRBV2 to TRBJ2-2; TRBD1 might be the D (6 bases). The V gene's germline CDR1 is SNHLY and CDR2 FYNNEI. This CDR3 has 11 amino acids. Deletions cut 10 bases from V and 6 bases from J, with 9 bases between. CDR3: CATRGAGELFF. Here the CDR3 DNA reads TGTGCCACCAGGGGCGCCGGGGAGCTGTTTTTT.

This clone occurred once. The chain employs TRBV5-1 and TRBJ1-1; D is uncertain. CDR3 length: 15 amino acids. The V gene lost 5 bases and the J gene lost 0 bases, with 14 bases spanning the gap. Germline values: CDR1 SGHRS, CDR2 YFSETQ. The CDR3 DNA is TGCGCCAGCAGTTCCCAAGAGGGCGTGAACACTGAAGCTTTCTTT. It yields the protein CASSSQEGVNTEAFF.

This clone has just a few counts. The chain carries TRBV7-9 and TRBJ1-2; D is possibly TRBD1 (6 bases). Trimming removed 7 bases at V and 5 bases at J, with 17 bases between. CDR3 length equals 14 residues. Germline V gives CDR1 SEHNR, CDR2 FQNEAQ (reference sequence). In nucleotides, the CDR3 is TGTGCCAGCACCCCTATGGTCACAGGGTATGGCTACACCTTC. This translates into CASTPMVTGYGYTF.

The V call is TRBV14, the J call TRBJ2-7; D remains unclear. There are 14 residues in the CDR3. Germline V gene lookup returns CDR1 SGHDN and CDR2 FVKESK. Between the trimmed V and J ends, which lost 1 base and 1 base, there was a span of 8 bases. The CDR3 DNA is TGTGCCAGCAGCCAAGTAACTCTGTCCTACGAGCAGTACTTC. Amino acid sequence: CASSQVTLSYEQYF.

This clone came up once. V and J are TRBV5-4 and TRBJ2-5; D possibly corresponds to TRBD2 (5 bases). Deletions cut 0 bases from V and 0 bases from J, with 6 bases between. CDR1 and CDR2 (germline): SGHNT, YYREEE (reference sequence). The CDR3 extends over 14 amino acids. CDR3 amino acids: CASSLAGNQETQYF. CDR3 sequence (DNA): TGTGCCAGCAGCTTGGCGGGGAACCAAGAGACCCAGTACTTC.

The J gene is TRBJ2-7, the V gene TRBV29-1; D might be TRBD2 (5 bases). The ends were cut back, 4 bases at V and 3 bases at J, with 16 bases in the middle. The CDR3 extends over 14 amino acids. Germline V lookup: CDR1 SQVTM, CDR2 ANQGSEA. This chain's CDR3 is CSVAGLNSHYEQYF. CDR3 nucleotide sequence: TGCAGCGTTGCCGGACTCAATAGTCACTACGAGCAGTACTTC.

The CDR3 is CASSLGDGGLEQYF. CDR3 DNA sequence: TGTGCCAGCAGTTTAGGGGACGGCGGGCTCGAGCAGTACTTC. The chain has TRBV28 and TRBJ2-7; the D call may be TRBD1 or TRBD2 (5 bases each). The CDR3 runs to 14 residues. The germline V gene encodes CDR1 MDHEN and CDR2 SYDVKM. V was cut by 2 bases and J by 6 bases, with 14 bases left in between.

CDR3: CAISETGQVGYTF. The DNA for the CDR3 is TGTGCCATCAGTGAGACAGGGCAGGTTGGCTACACCTTC. The J gene is TRBJ1-2, the V gene TRBV10-3, with D possibly being TRBD1 (6 bases). Germline CDR1 ENHRY, CDR2 SYGVKD. The ends were cut back, 2 bases at V and 7 bases at J, with 11 bases in the middle. The CDR3 totals 13 residues.

The chain combines TRBV4-1 with TRBJ2-4; TRBD2 is a possible D gene (6 bases). Germline loops: CDR1 MGHRA, CDR2 YSYEKL. V was pared by 0 bases and J by 8 bases, with 8 bases between. The CDR3 contains 13 residues. CDR3 nucleotide sequence: TGCGCCAGCAGCCAAGAGGCGGGGCACATTCAGTACTTC. This sequence encodes CASSQEAGHIQYF.

This chain joins TRBV5-1 and TRBJ2-7, with 9 bases aligning to TRBD2. Trimming removed 1 base from V and 2 bases from J; junction bases left unmatched: 1. CDR3 length: 14 amino acids. The V gene's germline CDR1 is SGHRS and CDR2 YFSETQ. The CDR3 bases are TGCGCCAGCAGCTTGTCTAGCGGGGCCTACGAGCAGTACTTC. Amino acids: CASSLSSGAYEQYF.

The count of this clone is one. The V gene is TRBV6-5, the J gene TRBJ1-1, with TRBD1 identical over 7 bases. V shed 4 bases and J 2 bases; nucleotides not matched to a gene: 1. CDR3 length: 13 residues. Germline-derived CDR1 and CDR2 are MNHEY and SVGAGI. CDR3 amino acids: CASSWTGNTEAFF. The DNA of the CDR3 is TGTGCCAGCAGTTGGACAGGCAACACTGAAGCTTTCTTT.

The V and J genes are TRBV5-1 and TRBJ2-7; 7 bases match TRBD1. This CDR3 has 15 amino acids. Germline V gene sequence: CDR1 SGHRS, CDR2 YFSETQ. After removal of 4 bases from V and 2 bases from J, the junction contained 9 bases not matched to a gene. The CDR3 spells CASSLIPGQTYEQYF. CDR3 in DNA: TGCGCCAGCAGCCTCATACCGGGACAGACCTACGAGCAGTACTTC.